This T cell receptor beta chain was retrieved from a study of graft-versus-host responses after intestinal transplantation. Whole-study context: Each recipient received a multivisceral, liver-intestinal, or isolated intestinal graft. Every one of the recipients received anti-thymocyte globulin induction and afterwards took tacrolimus and steroids for about 3 years.

In this sample, this clone turned up a few times. Its antigen is as yet unknown. Trimming cost V 6 bases and J 4 bases, with 15 bases left between them. Per the germline V gene, CDR1 is LGHNA and CDR2 is YSLEER. The CDR3 length is 14 residues. The study, taken as a whole, reports: Some patients had graft-donor T cell macrochimerism. In their allografts, the ratios of graft-versus-host to host-versus-graft T cell clones were high. The authors found GvH clones in recipient marrow, some appearing first in ileum or blood.

The method was immunoSEQ multiplex PCR; TCRdb's version includes in-frame clones alone and lacks a portion of them. The data contain 62,000 or so clones, 90% of them singletons. Sequences were derived from unstimulated CD8+ T cells sorted from spleen or lymph node cells, sampled before transplant. The V gene is TRBV4-3, the J gene TRBJ1-1, with D tentatively TRBD1 (5 bases). This TCR derives from a human donor who was the organ donor for an intestinal transplant. CDR3 nucleotide sequence: TGCGCCAGCAGTAGAAGGGGCGAGAGCACTGAAGCTTTCTTT. This codes for CASSRRGESTEAFF.